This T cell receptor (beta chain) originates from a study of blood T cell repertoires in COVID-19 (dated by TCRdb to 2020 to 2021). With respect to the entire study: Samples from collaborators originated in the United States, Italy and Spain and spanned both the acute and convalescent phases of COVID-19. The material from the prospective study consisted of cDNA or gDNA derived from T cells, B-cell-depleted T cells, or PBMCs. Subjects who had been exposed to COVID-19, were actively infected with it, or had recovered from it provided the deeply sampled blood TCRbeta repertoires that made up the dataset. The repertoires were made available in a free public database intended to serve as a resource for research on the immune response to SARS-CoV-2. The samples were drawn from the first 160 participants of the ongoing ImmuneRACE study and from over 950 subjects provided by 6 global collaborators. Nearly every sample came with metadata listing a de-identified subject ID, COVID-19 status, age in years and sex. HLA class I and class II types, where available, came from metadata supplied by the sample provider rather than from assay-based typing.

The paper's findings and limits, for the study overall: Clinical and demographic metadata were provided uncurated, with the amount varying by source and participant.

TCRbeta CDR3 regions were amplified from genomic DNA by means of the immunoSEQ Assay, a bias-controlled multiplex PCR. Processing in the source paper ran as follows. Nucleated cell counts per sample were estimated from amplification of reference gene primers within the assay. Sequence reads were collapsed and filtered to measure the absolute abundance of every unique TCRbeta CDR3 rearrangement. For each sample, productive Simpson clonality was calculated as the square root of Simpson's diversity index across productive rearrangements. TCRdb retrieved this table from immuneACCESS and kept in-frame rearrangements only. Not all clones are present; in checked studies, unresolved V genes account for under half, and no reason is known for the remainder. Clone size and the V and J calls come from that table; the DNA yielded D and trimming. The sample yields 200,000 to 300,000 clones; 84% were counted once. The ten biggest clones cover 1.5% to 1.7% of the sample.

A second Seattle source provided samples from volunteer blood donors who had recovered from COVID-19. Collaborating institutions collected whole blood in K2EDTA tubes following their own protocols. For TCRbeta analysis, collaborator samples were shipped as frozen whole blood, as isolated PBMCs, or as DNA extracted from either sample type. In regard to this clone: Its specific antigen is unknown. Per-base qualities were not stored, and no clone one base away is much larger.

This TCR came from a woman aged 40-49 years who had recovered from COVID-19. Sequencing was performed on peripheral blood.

The nucleotides read TGTGCCAGTAGTACACGCCGGGACACTGAAGCTTTCTTT. It translates to CASSTRRDTEAFF. The chain joins TRBV19 to TRBJ1-1; the D gene lacks a confident call. CDR1 and CDR2 are read off the germline V gene (reference sequence) as LNHDA and SQIVND. Trimming takes 4 bases from V and 3 bases from J, and the germline ends sit 9 bases apart. From the cysteine up to the phenylalanine, the CDR3 has a length of 13 residues. The read is trimmed to its CDR3 DNA, 39 bases read in frame from base 1.